The TCR beta chain described here comes from a study of T cell responses to AZD1222 COVID-19 vaccine. Study-wide points: Only 5 or 6 individuals given AZD1222 were seropositive at baseline.

The CDR3 contains 15 residues. After removal of 3 bases from V and 6 bases from J, the junction contained 5 bases not matched to a gene. The germline CDR1 and CDR2 sequences are SGHNT and YYREEE (reference sequence). Turning to this clone: What it binds is unknown.

Clones were read by immunoSEQ multiplex PCR, and TCRdb kept only the in-frame ones, dropping some. The table lists roughly 100,000 clones, roughly nine tenths of them singletons. This receptor was obtained from an adult in good health. The material was peripheral blood, obtained on day 0 of AZD1222 vaccination. The chain has TRBV5-4 and TRBJ2-5; 13 bases are a match to TRBD2. The CDR3 bases are TGTGCCAGCAGCTCACTAGCGGGGGGGCCAAAGACCCAGTACTTC. Its protein is CASSSLAGGPKTQYF.